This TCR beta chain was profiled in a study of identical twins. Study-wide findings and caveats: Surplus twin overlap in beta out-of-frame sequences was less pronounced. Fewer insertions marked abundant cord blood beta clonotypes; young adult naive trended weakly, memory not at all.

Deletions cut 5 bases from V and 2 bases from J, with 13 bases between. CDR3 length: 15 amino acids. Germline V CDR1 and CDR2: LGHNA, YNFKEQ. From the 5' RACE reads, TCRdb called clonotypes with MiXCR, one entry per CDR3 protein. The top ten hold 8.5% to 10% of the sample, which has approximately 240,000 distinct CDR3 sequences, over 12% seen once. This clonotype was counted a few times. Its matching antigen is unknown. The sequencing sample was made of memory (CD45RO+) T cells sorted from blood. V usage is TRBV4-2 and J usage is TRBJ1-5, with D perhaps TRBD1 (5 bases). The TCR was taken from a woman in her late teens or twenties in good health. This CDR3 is CASSFREGGNQPQHF. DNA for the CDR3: TGTGCCAGCAGCTTCAGGGAAGGGGGCAATCAGCCCCAGCATTTT.